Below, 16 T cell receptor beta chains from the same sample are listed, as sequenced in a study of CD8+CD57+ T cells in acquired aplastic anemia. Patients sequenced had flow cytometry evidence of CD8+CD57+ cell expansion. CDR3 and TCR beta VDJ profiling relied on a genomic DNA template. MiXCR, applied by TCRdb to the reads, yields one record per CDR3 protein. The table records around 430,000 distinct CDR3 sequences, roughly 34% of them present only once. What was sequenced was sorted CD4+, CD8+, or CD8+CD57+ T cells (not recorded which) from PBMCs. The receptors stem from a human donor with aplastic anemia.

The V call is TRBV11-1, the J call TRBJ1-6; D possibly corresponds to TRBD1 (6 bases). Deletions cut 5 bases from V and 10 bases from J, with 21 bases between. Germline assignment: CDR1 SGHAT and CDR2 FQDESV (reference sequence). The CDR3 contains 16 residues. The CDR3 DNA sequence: TGTGCCAGCAGCGGGGGACAAGCCGAGTGGAAATCACCCCTCCACTTT. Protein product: CASSGGQAEWKSPLHF.

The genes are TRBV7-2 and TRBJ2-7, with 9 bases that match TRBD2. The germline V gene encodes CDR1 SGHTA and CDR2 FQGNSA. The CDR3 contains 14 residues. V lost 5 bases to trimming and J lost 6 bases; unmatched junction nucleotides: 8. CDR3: CASSPPGLAPEQYF. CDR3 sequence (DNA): TGTGCCAGCAGCCCTCCGGGACTAGCCCCCGAGCAGTACTTC.

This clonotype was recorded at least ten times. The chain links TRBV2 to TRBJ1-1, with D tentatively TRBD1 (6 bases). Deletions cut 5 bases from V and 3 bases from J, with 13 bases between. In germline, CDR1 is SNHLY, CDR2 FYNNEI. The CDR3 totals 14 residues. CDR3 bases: TGTGCCAGCAGTTTACAGGGTTTTGACACTGAAGCTTTCTTT. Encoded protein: CASSLQGFDTEAFF.

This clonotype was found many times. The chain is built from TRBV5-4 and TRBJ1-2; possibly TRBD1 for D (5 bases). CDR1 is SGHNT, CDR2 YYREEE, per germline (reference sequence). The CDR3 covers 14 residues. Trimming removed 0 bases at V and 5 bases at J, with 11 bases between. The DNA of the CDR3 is TGTGCCAGCAGCTTGGCCGGCAGGGAGTATGGCTACACCTTC. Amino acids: CASSLAGREYGYTF. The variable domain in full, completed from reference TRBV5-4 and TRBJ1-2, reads ETGVTQSPTHLIKTRGQQVTLRCSSQSGHNTVSWYQQALGQGPQFIFQYYREEENGRGNFPPRFSGLQFPNYSSELNVNALELDDSALYLCASSLAGREYGYTFGSGTRLTVV.

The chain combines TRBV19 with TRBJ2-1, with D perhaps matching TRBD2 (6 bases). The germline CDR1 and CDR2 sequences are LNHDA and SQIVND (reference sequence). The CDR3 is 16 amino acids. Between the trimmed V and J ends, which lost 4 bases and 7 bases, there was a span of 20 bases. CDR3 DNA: TGTGCCAGTAGTAGAGACCGGGACTCGTTATGGAATGAGCAGTTCTTC. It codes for CASSRDRDSLWNEQFF.

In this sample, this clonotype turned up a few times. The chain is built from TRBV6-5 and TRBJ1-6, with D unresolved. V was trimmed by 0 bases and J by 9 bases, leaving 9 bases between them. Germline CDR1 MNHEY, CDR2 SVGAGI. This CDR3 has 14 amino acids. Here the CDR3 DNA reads TGTGCCAGCAGTTACTCGGTCAAAGGTTCACCCCTCCACTTT. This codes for CASSYSVKGSPLHF.

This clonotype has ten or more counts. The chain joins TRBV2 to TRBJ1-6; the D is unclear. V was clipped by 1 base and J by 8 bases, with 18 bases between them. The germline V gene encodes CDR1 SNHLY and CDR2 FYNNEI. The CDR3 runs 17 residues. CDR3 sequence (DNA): TGTGCCAGCAGTGAAGTATTGGCGGGCCCGATCGATTCACCCCTCCACTTT. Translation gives CASSEVLAGPIDSPLHF.

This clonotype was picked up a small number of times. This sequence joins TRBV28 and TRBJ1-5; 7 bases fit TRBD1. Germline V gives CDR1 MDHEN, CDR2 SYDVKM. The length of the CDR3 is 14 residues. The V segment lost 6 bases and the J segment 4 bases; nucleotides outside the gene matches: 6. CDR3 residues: CASSSRQGNQPQHF. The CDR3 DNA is TGTGCCAGCAGCTCGAGACAGGGAAATCAGCCCCAGCATTTT.

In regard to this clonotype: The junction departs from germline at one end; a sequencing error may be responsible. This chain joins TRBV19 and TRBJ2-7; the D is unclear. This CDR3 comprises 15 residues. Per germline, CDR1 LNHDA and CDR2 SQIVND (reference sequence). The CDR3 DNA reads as TGCGCCAGCAACCGAGGCCCGATGGACGGCTACGAGCAGTACTTC. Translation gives CASNRGPMDGYEQYF. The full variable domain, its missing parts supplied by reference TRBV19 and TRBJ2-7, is DGGITQSPKYLFRKEGQNVTLSCEQNLNHDAMYWYRQDPGQGLRLIYYSQIVNDFQKGDIAEGYSVSREKKESFPLTVTSAQKNPTAFYLCASNRGPMDGYEQYFGPGTRLTVT.

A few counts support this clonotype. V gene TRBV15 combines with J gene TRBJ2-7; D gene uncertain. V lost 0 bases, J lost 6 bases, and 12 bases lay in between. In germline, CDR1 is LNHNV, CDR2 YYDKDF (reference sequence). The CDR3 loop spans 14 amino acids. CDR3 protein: CATSRDGNALEQYF. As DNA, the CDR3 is TGTGCCACCAGCAGAGATGGAAATGCCCTCGAGCAGTACTTC.

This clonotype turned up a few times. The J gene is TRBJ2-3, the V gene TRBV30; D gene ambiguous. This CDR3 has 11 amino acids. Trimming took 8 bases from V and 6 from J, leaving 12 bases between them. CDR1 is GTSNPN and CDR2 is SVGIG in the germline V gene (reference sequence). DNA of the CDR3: TGTGCCCGGACGATTGGGGATACGCAGTATTTT. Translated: CARTIGDTQYF.

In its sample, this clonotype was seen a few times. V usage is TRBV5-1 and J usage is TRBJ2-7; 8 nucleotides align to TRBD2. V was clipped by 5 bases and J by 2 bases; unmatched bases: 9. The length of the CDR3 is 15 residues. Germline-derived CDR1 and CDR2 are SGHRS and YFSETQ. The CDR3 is CASRPGTRGTYEQYF. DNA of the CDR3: TGCGCCAGCAGGCCGGGGACTAGGGGGACCTACGAGCAGTACTTC. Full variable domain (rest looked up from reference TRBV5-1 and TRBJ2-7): KAGVTQTPRYLIKTRGQQVTLSCSPISGHRSVSWYQQTPGQGLQFLFEYFSETQRNKGNFPGRFSGRQFSNSRSEMNVSTLELGDSALYLCASRPGTRGTYEQYFGPGTRLTVT.

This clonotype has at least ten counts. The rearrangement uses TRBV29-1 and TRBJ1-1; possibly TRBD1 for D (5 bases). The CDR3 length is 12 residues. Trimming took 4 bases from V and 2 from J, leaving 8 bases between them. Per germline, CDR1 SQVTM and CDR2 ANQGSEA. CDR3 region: CSVGGGNTEAFF. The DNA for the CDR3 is TGCAGCGTTGGTGGGGGAAACACTGAAGCTTTCTTT.

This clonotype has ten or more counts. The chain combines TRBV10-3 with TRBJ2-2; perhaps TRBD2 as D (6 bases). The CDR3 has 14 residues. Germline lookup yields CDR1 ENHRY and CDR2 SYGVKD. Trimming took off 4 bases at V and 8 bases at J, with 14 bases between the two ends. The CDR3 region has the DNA TGTGCCATCAGTGGAATGGGGGGTGTGGGGGAGCTGTTTTTT. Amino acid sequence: CAISGMGGVGELFF.

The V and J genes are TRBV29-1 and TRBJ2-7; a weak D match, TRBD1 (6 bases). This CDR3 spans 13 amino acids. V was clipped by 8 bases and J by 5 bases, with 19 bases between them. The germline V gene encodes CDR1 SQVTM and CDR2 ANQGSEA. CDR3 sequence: CSLSARGWDEQYF. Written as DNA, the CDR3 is TGCAGCTTGTCGGCCAGGGGATGGGACGAGCAGTACTTC.

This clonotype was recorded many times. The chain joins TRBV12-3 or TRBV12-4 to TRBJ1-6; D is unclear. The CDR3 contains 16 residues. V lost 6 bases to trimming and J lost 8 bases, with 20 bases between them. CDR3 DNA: TGTGCCAGCAGGTTTGCGCCGGGAGGACGAGATTCACCCCTCCACTTT. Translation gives CASRFAPGGRDSPLHF.